Each of the 27 T cell receptor beta chains below was sequenced from the same sample in a study of OX40 agonist ivuxolimab in advanced cancers. Sequencing used immunoSEQ multiplex PCR; TCRdb keeps in-frame clones, though not all of them. The repertoire holds some 76,000 clones, with roughly 80% as singletons. The sequences come from CD4+ or CD8+ T cells sorted from blood, collected in a trial of the OX40 agonist ivuxolimab. The receptors were gathered from an adult with an advanced solid tumor such as melanoma, head and neck, liver or kidney cancer.

The rearrangement links TRBV11-2 to TRBJ2-2, with TRBD1 as a possible D gene (6 bases). CDR3 length: 17 residues. Germline CDR1 and CDR2: SGHAT and FQNNGV. Trimming took off 3 bases at V and 0 bases at J, with 14 bases between the two ends. The CDR3 loop reads CASSFNRALTNTGELFF. The CDR3 DNA reads as TGTGCCAGCAGCTTTAACAGGGCGCTGACGAACACCGGGGAGCTGTTTTTT.

This chain uses TRBV6-6 with TRBJ1-3; D not certain. Trimming took 5 bases from V and 0 from J, leaving 11 bases between them. Germline lookup yields CDR1 MNHNY and CDR2 SVGAGI (reference sequence). This CDR3 region has 15 residues. The CDR3 DNA reads as TGTGCCAGCAGTAACCCTGGGATCTCTGGAAACACCATATATTTT. Translation: CASSNPGISGNTIYF.

The V gene is TRBV7-3, the J gene TRBJ1-1; 9 bases agree with TRBD1. Germline CDR1 is SGHTA and CDR2 is FQGTGA. The CDR3 spans 13 residues. V shed 8 bases, J shed 5 bases, and the junction held 6 bases outside the gene matches. CDR3 region: CASGPGQGTEAFF. As DNA, the CDR3 is TGTGCCAGCGGACCCGGACAGGGGACTGAAGCTTTCTTT.

The chain recombines TRBV10-3 with TRBJ1-3; the D gene is possibly TRBD1 (6 bases). The CDR3 consists of 13 residues. The V gene lost 4 bases and the J gene lost 4 bases, with 8 bases spanning the gap. Germline-derived CDR1 and CDR2 are ENHRY and SYGVKD. CDR3 DNA: TGTGCCATCAGTGCAGGGGCCGGAAACACCATATATTTT. This encodes CAISAGAGNTIYF.

This clone was counted once. V usage is TRBV11-2 and J usage is TRBJ2-7; no definite D call. The CDR3 runs to 14 residues. V lost 4 bases to trimming and J lost 2 bases, with 12 bases between them. The germline V gene encodes CDR1 SGHAT and CDR2 FQNNGV. This CDR3 is CASSSPRATYEQYF. The CDR3 coding sequence is TGTGCCAGCAGCTCTCCTAGAGCCACCTACGAGCAGTACTTC.

The chain links TRBV11-3 to TRBJ2-3; 9 nucleotides align to TRBD2. The CDR3 has 17 amino acids. The germline gives CDR1 SGHNT, CDR2 YENEEA. V lost 4 bases and J lost 2; bases outside the gene matches: 10. The CDR3 spells CASSSRGSGGDTDTQYF. The CDR3 DNA sequence: TGTGCCAGCAGCTCCCGGGGTAGCGGGGGAGACACAGATACGCAGTATTTT.

The chain combines TRBV11-2 with TRBJ2-1, with D unresolved. Trimming shortened V by 0 bases and J by 6 bases, and 9 bases separated the two germline ends. Per the germline V gene, CDR1 is SGHAT and CDR2 is FQNNGV. The CDR3 consists of 14 residues. The CDR3 protein is CASSLERLFNEQFF. The CDR3 DNA reads as TGTGCCAGCAGCTTAGAGAGGCTGTTCAATGAGCAGTTCTTC.

This rearrangement joins TRBV30 to TRBJ1-5; D ambiguous. Germline V gives CDR1 GTSNPN, CDR2 SVGIG (reference sequence). V was trimmed by 2 bases and J by 0 bases, leaving 11 bases between them. The CDR3 is 15 residues long. CDR3 in amino acids: CAWSSQVYSNQPQHF. DNA of the CDR3: TGTGCCTGGAGTAGCCAGGTCTATAGCAATCAGCCCCAGCATTTT.

The chain has TRBV9 and TRBJ1-4; D ambiguous. The CDR3 is made up of 14 amino acids. Trimming stripped 3 bases from V and 4 bases from J, with 10 bases between. Germline CDR1 reads SGDLS; CDR2 reads YYNGEE. The CDR3 DNA sequence: TGTGCCAGCAGCGCCCGGACGGATAATGAAAAACTGTTTTTT. It specifies CASSARTDNEKLFF.

The CDR3 region is CASSLVADQETQYF. As DNA, the CDR3 is TGTGCCAGCAGCTTGGTGGCAGACCAAGAGACCCAGTACTTC. The chain employs TRBV5-5 and TRBJ2-5; D unresolved. Germline CDR1 SGHKS, CDR2 YYEKEE (reference sequence). Trimming took 0 bases from V and 0 from J, leaving 6 bases between them. The CDR3 loop spans 14 amino acids.

The CDR3 spells CASSLVTDRGAQHF. CDR3 bases: TGTGCCAGCAGTTTAGTTACAGATAGAGGAGCCCAGCATTTT. The chain carries TRBV28 and TRBJ1-5; D gene uncertain. V was shortened by 2 bases and J by 11 bases, with 16 bases between the two germline ends. The CDR3 length is 14 residues. Germline assignment: CDR1 MDHEN and CDR2 SYDVKM.

The J gene is TRBJ2-7, the V gene TRBV28; D not resolved. The CDR3 totals 10 residues. CDR1 and CDR2 (germline): MDHEN, SYDVKM. Trimming shortened V by 4 bases and J by 8 bases, and 6 bases separated the two germline ends. This CDR3 reads CASSSEKQYF. The CDR3 nucleotides read TGTGCCAGCAGTTCAGAGAAGCAGTACTTC. Based on the CDR3 plus reference TRBV28 and TRBJ2-7, the full variable domain is DVKVTQSSRYLVKRTGEKVFLECVQDMDHENMFWYRQDPGLGLRLIYFSYDVKMKEKGDIPEGYSVSREKKERFSLILESASTNQTSMYLCASSSEKQYFGPGTRLTVT.

CDR3 bases: TGTGCCAGCTCACCCTCATTGGCCTACGAGCAGTACTTC. It yields the protein CASSPSLAYEQYF. The rearrangement uses TRBV18 and TRBJ2-7; D not certain. Germline lookup yields CDR1 KGHSH and CDR2 LQKENI. V gave up 3 bases and J gave up 2 bases, with 8 bases separating them. This CDR3 has 13 amino acids.

The chain links TRBV6-5 to TRBJ2-7; 9 positions match TRBD2. CDR1 MNHEY and CDR2 SVGAGI come from the germline V gene. Unmatched junction bases numbered 1, after V lost 4 bases and J lost 0 bases. This CDR3 spans 14 amino acids. The CDR3: CASSLAGASYEQYF. The CDR3 region has the DNA TGTGCCAGCAGTTTAGCGGGAGCCTCCTACGAGCAGTACTTC.

The genes are TRBV5-1 and TRBJ2-1; D possibly corresponds to TRBD1 (5 bases). The V and J ends lost 4 bases and 1 base respectively, with 18 bases between them. Germline values: CDR1 SGHRS, CDR2 YFSETQ. CDR3 length equals 17 residues. The CDR3 sequence: CASSPVGASFSYNEQFF. CDR3 DNA: TGCGCCAGCAGCCCGGTAGGGGCCTCTTTTTCCTACAATGAGCAGTTCTTC. Looking up the rest from reference TRBV5-1 and TRBJ2-1 gives the full variable domain: KAGVTQTPRYLIKTRGQQVTLSCSPISGHRSVSWYQQTPGQGLQFLFEYFSETQRNKGNFPGRFSGRQFSNSRSEMNVSTLELGDSALYLCASSPVGASFSYNEQFFGPGTRLTVL.

In its sample, this clone was seen once. The gene calls are TRBV27 and TRBJ2-5; 8 bases map to TRBD1. CDR3 length: 19 residues. J was trimmed by 4 bases and V by 2 bases; bases with no gene match: 18. Germline lookup yields CDR1 MNHEY and CDR2 SMNVEV (reference sequence). CDR3 DNA: TGTGCCAGCAGTTTAAGCGGTGGCCAAGGACAGGGTCTTAGAGAGACCCAGTACTTC. The encoded protein is CASSLSGGQGQGLRETQYF.

The chain employs TRBV5-1 and TRBJ2-1; D not certain. The germline V gene encodes CDR1 SGHRS and CDR2 YFSETQ. Trimming shortened V by 1 base and J by 3 bases, and 5 bases separated the two germline ends. The CDR3 is 13 residues long. The CDR3 region is CASSLSDYNEQFF. CDR3 sequence (DNA): TGCGCCAGCAGCTTGTCCGACTACAATGAGCAGTTCTTC.

V is TRBV14 and J is TRBJ2-1; 9 positions match TRBD2. Trimming at V came to 6 bases and at J to 3 bases, leaving 12 bases not matched to a gene. CDR1 and CDR2 from the germline V gene are SGHDN and FVKESK. The CDR3 totals 17 residues. Here the CDR3 DNA reads TGTGCCAGCAGTCGTACATCAGCACTAGCGGGCTACAATGAGCAGTTCTTC. It specifies CASSRTSALAGYNEQFF. The full variable domain, in which reference TRBV14 and TRBJ2-1 provide the parts outside the CDR3, is EAGVTQFPSHSVIEKGQTVTLRCDPISGHDNLYWYRRVMGKEIKFLLHFVKESKQDESGMPNNRFLAERTGGTYSTLKVQPAELEDSGVYFCASSRTSALAGYNEQFFGPGTRLTVL.

The chain is built from TRBV10-3 and TRBJ2-2, with TRBD2 matching 13 bases. The trim removed 10 bases at V and 3 bases at J, leaving 2 bases unmatched. CDR1 is ENHRY and CDR2 is SYGVKD in the germline V gene. This CDR3 contains 14 residues. Here the CDR3 DNA reads TGTGCCACCGGGACTAGCGGGGACACCGGGGAGCTGTTTTTT. Amino acid sequence: CATGTSGDTGELFF.

The chain carries TRBV7-8 and TRBJ1-6; D unclear. V shed 3 bases and J shed 5 bases, with 8 bases lying between them. Germline loops: CDR1 SGHVS, CDR2 FQNEAQ. CDR3 size: 14 residues. This CDR3 reads CASSFSSDNSPLHF. CDR3 DNA: TGTGCCAGCAGCTTTTCCAGTGATAATTCACCCCTCCACTTT.

This chain links TRBV28 with TRBJ1-5; D remains unclear. The germline V and J ends were trimmed by 3 bases and 3 bases, with 9 bases remaining between them. This CDR3 region has 14 residues. CDR1 is MDHEN and CDR2 is SYDVKM in the germline V gene. CDR3 sequence: CASSLNPTNQPQHF. Written as DNA, the CDR3 is TGTGCCAGCAGTTTGAACCCGACCAATCAGCCCCAGCATTTT.

This clone was seen a few times. The J gene is TRBJ2-3, the V gene TRBV11-3; 7 bases align to TRBD1. The CDR3 totals 16 residues. The J segment lost 2 bases and the V segment lost 2 bases, leaving 7 bases of the junction unmatched. Germline lookup yields CDR1 SGHNT and CDR2 YENEEA. CDR3 region: CASSLSWDSSTDTQYF. The CDR3 DNA reads as TGTGCCAGCAGCTTATCGTGGGACAGTTCCACAGATACGCAGTATTTT.

This clone was counted only a few times. The chain joins TRBV27 to TRBJ2-3; 15 bases match TRBD2. The CDR3 is 16 residues long. J gave up 5 bases and V 10 bases, and 10 bases lay outside the gene matches. In germline, CDR1 is MNHEY, CDR2 SMNVEV (reference sequence). CDR3 sequence (DNA): TGTGCCACCCGGACTGGACTAGCGGGAGGGAAAGATACGCAGTATTTT. This translates into CATRTGLAGGKDTQYF.

This chain's CDR3 is CASSPPGGRETQYF. CDR3 DNA sequence: TGTGCCAGCAGTCCCCCCGGAGGGCGAGAGACCCAGTACTTC. This chain links TRBV28 with TRBJ2-5; D is possibly TRBD2 (6 bases). V lost 5 bases to trimming and J lost 4 bases, with 14 bases between them. There are 14 residues in the CDR3. Germline V lookup: CDR1 MDHEN, CDR2 SYDVKM.

The chain joins TRBV29-1 to TRBJ2-7; D perhaps matches TRBD1 (5 bases). The CDR3 runs to 12 residues. Deletions cut 1 base from V and 6 bases from J, with 10 bases between. Looked up from germline, CDR1 is SQVTM and CDR2 is ANQGSEA. This CDR3 reads CSVEVRALEQYF. DNA of the CDR3: TGCAGCGTTGAAGTCAGGGCTCTCGAGCAGTACTTC.

The V and J genes are TRBV29-1 and TRBJ2-1; the D gene is possibly TRBD1 (6 bases). V lost 3 bases and J 2 bases, leaving 14 bases between the germline ends. The germline gives CDR1 SQVTM, CDR2 ANQGSEA. CDR3 length: 15 residues. The CDR3 DNA follows: TGCAGCGTTGAGCAGAGGACAGCTACCTACAATGAGCAGTTCTTC. Translating it yields CSVEQRTATYNEQFF.

This clone came up once. The CDR3 here is CASSDRLAFGTQYF. CDR3 DNA sequence: TGTGCCAGCAGTGATAGGCTAGCTTTCGGTACGCAGTATTTT. The chain has TRBV25-1 and TRBJ2-3, with D maybe TRBD2 (5 bases). CDR3 length: 14 residues. Germline CDR1 MGHDK, CDR2 SYGVNS. With 3 bases removed from V and 8 bases from J, the gap between germline ends came to 15 bases. Full variable domain (missing parts from reference TRBV25-1 and TRBJ2-3): EADIYQTPRYLVIGTGKKITLECSQTMGHDKMYWYQQDPGMELHLIHYSYGVNSTEKGDLSSESTVSRIRTEHFPLTLESARPSHTSQYLCASSDRLAFGTQYFGPGTRLTVL.